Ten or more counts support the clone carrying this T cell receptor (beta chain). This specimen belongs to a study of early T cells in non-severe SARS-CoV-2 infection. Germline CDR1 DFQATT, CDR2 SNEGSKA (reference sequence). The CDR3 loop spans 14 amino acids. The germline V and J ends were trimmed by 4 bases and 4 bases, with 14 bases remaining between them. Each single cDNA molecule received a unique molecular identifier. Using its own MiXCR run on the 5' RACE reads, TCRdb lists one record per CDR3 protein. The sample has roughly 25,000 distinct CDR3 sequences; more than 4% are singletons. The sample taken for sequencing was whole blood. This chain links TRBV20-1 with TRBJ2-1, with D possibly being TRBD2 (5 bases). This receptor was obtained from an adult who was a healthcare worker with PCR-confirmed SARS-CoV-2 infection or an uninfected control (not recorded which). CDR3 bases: TGCAGTGCTAAGGTGTGGCGGGCGTACAATGAGCAGTTCTTC. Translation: CSAKVWRAYNEQFF.